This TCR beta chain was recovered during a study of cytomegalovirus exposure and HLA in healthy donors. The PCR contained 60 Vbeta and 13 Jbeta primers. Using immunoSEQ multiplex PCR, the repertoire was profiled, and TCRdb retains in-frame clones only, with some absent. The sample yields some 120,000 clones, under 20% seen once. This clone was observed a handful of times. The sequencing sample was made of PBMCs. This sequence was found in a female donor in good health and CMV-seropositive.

The CDR3 region has the DNA TGTGCCAGCAGTCCGAGGGTATCCAAAAACATTCAGTACTTC. Translating gives CASSPRVSKNIQYF. This sequence joins TRBV28 and TRBJ2-4; a possible D gene is TRBD2 (5 bases). The CDR3 has 14 residues. CDR1 MDHEN and CDR2 SYDVKM come from the germline V gene. V was trimmed by 5 bases and J by 2 bases, leaving 10 bases between them.